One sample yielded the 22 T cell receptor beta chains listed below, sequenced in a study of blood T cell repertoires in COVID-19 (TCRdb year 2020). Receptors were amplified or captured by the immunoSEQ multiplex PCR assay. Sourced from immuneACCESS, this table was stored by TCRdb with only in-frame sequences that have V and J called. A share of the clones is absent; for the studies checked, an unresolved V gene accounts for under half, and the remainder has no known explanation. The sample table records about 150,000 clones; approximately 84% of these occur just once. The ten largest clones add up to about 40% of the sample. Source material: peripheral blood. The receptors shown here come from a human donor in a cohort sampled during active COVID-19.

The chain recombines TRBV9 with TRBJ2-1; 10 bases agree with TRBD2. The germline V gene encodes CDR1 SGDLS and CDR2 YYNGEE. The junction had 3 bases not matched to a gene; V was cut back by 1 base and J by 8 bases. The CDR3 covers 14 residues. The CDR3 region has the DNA TGTGCCAGCAGCGTACTAGCGGGGGATGATGAGCAGTTCTTC. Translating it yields CASSVLAGDDEQFF.

This chain's CDR3 is CASSTGFKTQYF. CDR3 bases: TGTGCCAGCAGTACAGGTTTTAAGACCCAGTACTTC. The chain carries TRBV2 and TRBJ2-5; D is possibly TRBD1 (5 bases). The germline CDR1 and CDR2 sequences are SNHLY and FYNNEI. This CDR3 comprises 12 residues. With 5 bases removed from V and 6 bases from J, the gap between germline ends came to 10 bases. The variable domain in full, completed from reference TRBV2 and TRBJ2-5, reads EPEVTQTPSHQVTQMGQEVILRCVPISNHLYFYWYRQILGQKVEFLVSFYNNEISEKSEIFDDQFSVERPDGSNFTLKIRSTKLEDSAMYFCASSTGFKTQYFGPGTRLLVL.

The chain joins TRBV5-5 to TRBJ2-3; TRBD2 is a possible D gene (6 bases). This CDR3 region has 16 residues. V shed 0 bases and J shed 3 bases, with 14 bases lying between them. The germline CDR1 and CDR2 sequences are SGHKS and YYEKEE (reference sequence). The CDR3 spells CASSLGAGYRTDTQYF. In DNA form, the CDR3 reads TGTGCCAGCAGCTTGGGCGCGGGATACAGAACAGATACGCAGTATTTT.

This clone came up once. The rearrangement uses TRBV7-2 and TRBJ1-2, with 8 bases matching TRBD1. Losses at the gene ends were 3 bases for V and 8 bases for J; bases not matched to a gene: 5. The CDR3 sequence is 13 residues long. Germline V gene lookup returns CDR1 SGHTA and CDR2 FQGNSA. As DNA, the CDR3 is TGTGCCAGCAGCTTTGACAGGGGAGGGGGCTACACCTTC. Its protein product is CASSFDRGGGYTF.

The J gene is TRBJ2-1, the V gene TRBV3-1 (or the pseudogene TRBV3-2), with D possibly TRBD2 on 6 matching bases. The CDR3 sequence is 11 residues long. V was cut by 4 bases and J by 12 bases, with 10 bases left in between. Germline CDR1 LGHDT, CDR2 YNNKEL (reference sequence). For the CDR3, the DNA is TGTGCCAGCAGCCCGGGACTCAGGCAGTTCTTC. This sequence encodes CASSPGLRQFF.

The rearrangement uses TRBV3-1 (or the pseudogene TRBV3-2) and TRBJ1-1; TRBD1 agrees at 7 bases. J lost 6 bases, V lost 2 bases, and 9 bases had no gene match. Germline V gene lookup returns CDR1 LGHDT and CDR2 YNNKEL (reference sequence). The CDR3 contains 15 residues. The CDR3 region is CASSQTGQFWAEAFF. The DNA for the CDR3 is TGTGCCAGCAGCCAAACGGGACAGTTTTGGGCTGAAGCTTTCTTT.

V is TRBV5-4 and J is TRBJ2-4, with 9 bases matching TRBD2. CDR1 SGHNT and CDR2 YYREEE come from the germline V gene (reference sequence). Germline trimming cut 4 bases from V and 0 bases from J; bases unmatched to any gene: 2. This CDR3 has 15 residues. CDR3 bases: TGTGCCAGCAGCCCGACTAGCGGAGCCAAAAACATTCAGTACTTC. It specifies CASSPTSGAKNIQYF.

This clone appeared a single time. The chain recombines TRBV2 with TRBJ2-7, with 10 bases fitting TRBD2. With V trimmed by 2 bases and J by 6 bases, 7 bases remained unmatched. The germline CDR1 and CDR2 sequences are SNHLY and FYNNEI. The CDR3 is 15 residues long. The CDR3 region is CASSELAGGSREQYF. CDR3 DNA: TGTGCCAGCAGTGAATTAGCGGGGGGCTCTCGCGAGCAGTACTTC.

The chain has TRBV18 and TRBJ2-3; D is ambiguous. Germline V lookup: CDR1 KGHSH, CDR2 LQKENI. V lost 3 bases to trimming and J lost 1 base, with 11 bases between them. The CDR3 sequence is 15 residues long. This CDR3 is CASSPGERGTDTQYF. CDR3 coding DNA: TGTGCCAGCTCACCCGGTGAACGGGGCACAGATACGCAGTATTTT.

The CDR3 nucleotides read TGTGCCAGCAGCAACATACAGGGGGCTCGCACAGATACGCAGTATTTT. It yields the protein CASSNIQGARTDTQYF. V usage is TRBV7-9 and J usage is TRBJ2-3, with 9 bases lining up with TRBD1. The length of the CDR3 is 16 residues. Trimming at V came to 5 bases and at J to 1 base, leaving 7 bases not matched to a gene. Looked up from germline, CDR1 is SEHNR and CDR2 is FQNEAQ (reference sequence).

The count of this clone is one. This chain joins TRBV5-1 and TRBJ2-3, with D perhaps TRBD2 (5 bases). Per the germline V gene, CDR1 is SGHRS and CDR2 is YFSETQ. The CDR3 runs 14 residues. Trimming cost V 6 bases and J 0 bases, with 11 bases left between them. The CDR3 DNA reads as TGCGCCAGCACCGGAGGCCCTAGCACAGATACGCAGTATTTT. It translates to CASTGGPSTDTQYF.

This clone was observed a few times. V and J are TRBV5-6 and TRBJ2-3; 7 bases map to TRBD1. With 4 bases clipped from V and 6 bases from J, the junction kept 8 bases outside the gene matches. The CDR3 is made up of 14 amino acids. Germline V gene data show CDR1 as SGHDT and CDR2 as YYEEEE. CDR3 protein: CASSLRGGADTQYF. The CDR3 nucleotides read TGTGCCAGCAGCCTCAGAGGGGGCGCGGATACGCAGTATTTT.

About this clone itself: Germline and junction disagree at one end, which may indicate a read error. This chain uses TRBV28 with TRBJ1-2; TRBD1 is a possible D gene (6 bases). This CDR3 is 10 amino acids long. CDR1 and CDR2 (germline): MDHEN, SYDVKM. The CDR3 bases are TGCGGGACACAGCGCTATGGCTACACCTTC. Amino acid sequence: CGTQRYGYTF.

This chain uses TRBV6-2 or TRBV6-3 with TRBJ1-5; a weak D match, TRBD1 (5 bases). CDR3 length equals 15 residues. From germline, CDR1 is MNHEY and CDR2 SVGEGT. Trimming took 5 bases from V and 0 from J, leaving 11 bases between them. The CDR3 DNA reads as TGTGCCAGCAGTCAAGGGGTATTTAGCAATCAGCCCCAGCATTTT. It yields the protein CASSQGVFSNQPQHF.

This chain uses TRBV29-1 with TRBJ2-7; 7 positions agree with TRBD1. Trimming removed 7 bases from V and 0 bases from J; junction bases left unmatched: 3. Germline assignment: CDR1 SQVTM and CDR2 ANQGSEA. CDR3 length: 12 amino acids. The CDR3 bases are TGCAGCGCCGGACAGGCCTCCTACGAGCAGTACTTC. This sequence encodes CSAGQASYEQYF.

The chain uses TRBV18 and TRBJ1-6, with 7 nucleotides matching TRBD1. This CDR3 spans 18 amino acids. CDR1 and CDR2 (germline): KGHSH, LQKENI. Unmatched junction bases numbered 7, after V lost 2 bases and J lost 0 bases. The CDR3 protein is CASSPEPGQSSYNSPLHF. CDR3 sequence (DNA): TGTGCCAGCTCACCAGAACCGGGACAGAGCTCCTATAATTCACCCCTCCACTTT.

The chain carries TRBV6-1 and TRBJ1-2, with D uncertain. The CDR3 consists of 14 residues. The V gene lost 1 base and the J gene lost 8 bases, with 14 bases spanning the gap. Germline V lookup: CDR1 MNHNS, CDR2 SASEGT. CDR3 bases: TGTGCCAGCAGTGAAGATGGTTCCCCCGAGGGCTACACCTTC. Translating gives CASSEDGSPEGYTF.

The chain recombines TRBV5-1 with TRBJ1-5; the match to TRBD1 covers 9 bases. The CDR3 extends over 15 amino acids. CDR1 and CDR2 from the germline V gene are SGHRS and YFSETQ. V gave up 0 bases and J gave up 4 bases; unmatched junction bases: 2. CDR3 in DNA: TGCGCCAGCAGCTTGGGGGACAGGGAGAATCAGCCCCAGCATTTT. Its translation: CASSLGDRENQPQHF.

The CDR3 region is CASSQGQDRNEKLFF. The DNA for the CDR3 is TGTGCCAGCTCGCAGGGACAGGACCGAAATGAAAAACTGTTTTTT. The chain couples TRBV18 to TRBJ1-4; TRBD1 matches 8 bases. V lost 6 bases, J lost 5 bases, and 8 bases stayed unmatched. CDR1 KGHSH and CDR2 LQKENI come from the germline V gene. This CDR3 contains 15 residues.

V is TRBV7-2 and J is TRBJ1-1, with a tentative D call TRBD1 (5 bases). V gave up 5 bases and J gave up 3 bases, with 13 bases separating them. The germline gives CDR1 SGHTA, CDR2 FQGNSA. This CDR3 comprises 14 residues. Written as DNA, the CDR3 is TGTGCCAGCAGCCCTCAGGGAGGGGACACTGAAGCTTTCTTT. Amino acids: CASSPQGGDTEAFF.

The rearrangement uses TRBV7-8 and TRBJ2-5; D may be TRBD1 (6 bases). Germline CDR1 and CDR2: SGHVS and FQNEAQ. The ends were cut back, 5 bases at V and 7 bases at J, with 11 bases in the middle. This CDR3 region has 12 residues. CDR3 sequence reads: CASSMQGGTQYF. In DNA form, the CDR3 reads TGTGCCAGCAGCATGCAAGGGGGGACCCAGTACTTC.

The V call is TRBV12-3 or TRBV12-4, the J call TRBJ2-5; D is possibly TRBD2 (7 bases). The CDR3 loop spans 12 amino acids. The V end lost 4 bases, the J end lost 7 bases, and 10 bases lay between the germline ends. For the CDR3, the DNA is TGTGCCAGCAGTTGGGGAGGGGGGACCCAGTACTTC. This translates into CASSWGGGTQYF.